This TCR beta chain was profiled in a study of T cell changes during pregnancy in multiple sclerosis. Sequencing used immunoSEQ multiplex PCR; TCRdb keeps in-frame clones, though not all of them. The data hold about 36,000 clones, with 89% observed a single time. The source of this sequence is a female donor with multiple sclerosis, enrolled in a pregnancy study. Sequenced material: CD8+ T cells from peripheral blood mononuclear cells, taken in the third trimester of pregnancy.

In DNA, the CDR3 is TGCGCCAGCAGCCAAGATTCCGGAGGGCCGGTCGAGTACGAGCAGTACTTC. Protein: CASSQDSGGPVEYEQYF. The V and J genes are TRBV4-3 and TRBJ2-7, with a tentative D call TRBD2 (6 bases). V was trimmed by 0 bases and J by 4 bases, leaving 19 bases between them. The germline gives CDR1 LGHNA, CDR2 YSLEER. This CDR3 has 17 amino acids.